The present TCR beta chain was sequenced within a study of blood T cell repertoires in COVID-19. In the study overall: Researchers got acute and convalescent COVID-19 samples from the United States, Italy and Spain. Nucleic acid was either cDNA or gDNA, and it came from T cells, B-cell-depleted T cells, or PBMCs.

This clone has just one count. The CDR3 has 13 amino acids. Germline V gives CDR1 MNHEY, CDR2 SMNVEV (reference sequence). The V segment lost 5 bases and the J segment 6 bases; nucleotides outside the gene matches: 4. Original processing notes: Estimation of nucleated cell counts relied on the amplification of reference gene primers. Method: immunoSEQ multiplex PCR; TCRdb's copy keeps in-frame clones and lacks some. V, J and clone size reflect that table, while D and trimming were determined from the DNA. The data show about 120,000 clones, about 83% seen once. This chain connects TRBV27 to TRBJ1-5; 7 bases agree with TRBD1. Sequences were obtained from peripheral blood. This receptor was obtained from a man in his sixties with acute or convalescent COVID-19. The CDR3 region has the DNA TGTGCCAGCAGTCTTAGGACAGGTCAGCCCCAGCATTTT. Amino acid sequence: CASSLRTGQPQHF.